The rows below give T cell receptor beta chains drawn from one sample of a study of blood T cells in healthy people across ages. One entry per CDR3 protein results from TCRdb running MiXCR on the 5' RACE reads. This table holds roughly 1 million distinct CDR3 sequences, roughly 24% found once. These data also featured in a second study, about T cells of mothers and their children.

Sequencing was performed on blood. The origin of the receptors is a girl aged 2 to 9 in good health. Each CDR3 is given with its conserved first and last residue. D genes are given only for firm matches. A row's size may be missing; if present it is once, few, many or a size class.

clone size | D gene | J gene | V gene | CDR3 protein | CDR3 DNA
few | - | TRBJ1-3 | TRBV3-1 | CATVGHSRNTIYF | TGTGCCACCGTGGGACACTCCAGAAACACCATATATTTT
- | - | TRBJ2-7 | TRBV3-1 | CASSQVLDEQHF | TGTGCCAGCAGCCAAGTGCTAGACGAGCAGCACTTC
few | - | TRBJ1-6 | TRBV12-3/TRBV12-4 | CASSLPGIRGPLHF | TGTGCCAGCAGTCTCCCCGGAATTCGGGGACCCCTCCACTTT
few | - | TRBJ2-1 | TRBV7-2 | CASSLFGRTTPFSYNEQFF | TGTGCCAGCTCTCTATTCGGACGCACAACCCCTTTCTCCTACAATGAGCAGTTCTTC
- | - | TRBJ2-7 | TRBV29-1 | CSAQASEQYF | TGCAGCGCTCAGGCATCCGAGCAGTACTTC
few | - | TRBJ2-5 | TRBV6-5 | CASSYSINSWVVGVRGETQYF | TGTGCCAGCAGTTACTCGATCAACTCCTGGGTGGTCGGGGTCCGGGGGGAGACCCAGTACTTC
few | TRBD2 | TRBJ2-1 | TRBV5-1 | CASSLLAGNRWGNLNEQFF | TGCGCCAGCAGCTTACTAGCGGGAAACCGATGGGGAAATCTCAATGAGCAGTTCTTC
- | TRBD1 | TRBJ1-4 | TRBV29-1 | CSVGTGQGEKLFF | TGCAGCGTTGGGACAGGGCAAGGTGAAAAACTGTTTTTT
- | TRBD1 | TRBJ2-6 | TRBV4-1 | CASSQDSGGTGANVLTF | TGCGCCAGCAGCCAAGATTCAGGGGGCACTGGGGCCAACGTCCTGACTTTC
few | - | TRBJ1-2 | TRBV6-5 | CASSYENRYGYTF | TGTGCCAGCAGTTACGAAAACAGATATGGCTACACCTTC
few | TRBD1 | TRBJ1-6 | TRBV12-5 | CASGIGQGSPLHF | TGTGCTAGTGGAATCGGACAGGGTTCGCCCCTCCACTTT
- | - | TRBJ2-1 | TRBV5-4 | CASSDGGYYNEQFF | TGTGCCAGCAGCGATGGGGGTTATTACAATGAGCAGTTCTTC
few | - | TRBJ1-1 | TRBV6-5 | CASSSETEAFF | TGTGCCAGCAGTTCAGAGACTGAAGCTTTCTTT
few | - | TRBJ2-1 | TRBV6-2/TRBV6-3 | CATQPTVYNEQFF | TGTGCCACCCAACCGACCGTCTACAATGAGCAGTTCTTC
- | - | TRBJ2-1 | TRBV20-1 | CSAPRLLGDEQFF | TGCAGTGCTCCCCGACTCTTGGGCGATGAGCAGTTCTTC
few | - | TRBJ1-2 | TRBV13 | CASITSAVGGYTF | TGTGCCAGCATTACGTCGGCTGTAGGCGGCTACACCTTC
few | - | TRBJ2-1 | TRBV6-2/TRBV6-3 | CATIPGQTYNEQFF | TGTGCCACCATACCGGGACAAACCTACAATGAGCAGTTCTTC
- | - | TRBJ2-1 | TRBV7-6 | CASRRTESSYNEQFF | TGTGCCAGCAGGCGCACGGAGAGCTCCTACAATGAGCAGTTCTTC
- | - | TRBJ2-1 | TRBV29-1 | CSATGRDRYNEQFF | TGCAGCGCCACAGGCCGGGACCGATACAATGAGCAGTTCTTC
- | - | TRBJ2-1 | TRBV20-1 | CSASGRLAGSEQFF | TGCAGTGCTAGTGGCCGGCTAGCTGGTAGTGAGCAGTTCTTC
- | - | TRBJ2-7 | TRBV5-1 | CASRVGLSGQTYEQYF | TGCGCCAGCAGAGTCGGTCTGTCTGGACAGACCTACGAGCAGTACTTC
- | - | TRBJ2-1 | TRBV6-2/TRBV6-3 | CASSYGEGEQFF | TGTGCCAGCAGTTACGGAGAGGGAGAGCAGTTCTTC
- | - | TRBJ1-1 | TRBV7-2 | CASSTNRVPEAFF | TGTGCCAGCAGCACCAACAGGGTCCCTGAAGCTTTCTTT
- | TRBD2 | TRBJ2-1 | TRBV20-1 | CSAGPLRAGVGDEQFF | TGCAGTGCTGGACCTCTCCGGGCGGGAGTTGGCGATGAGCAGTTCTTC
- | - | TRBJ2-7 | TRBV5-1 | CASSFGRVPASYEQYF | TGCGCCAGCAGCTTTGGACGGGTACCTGCCAGCTACGAGCAGTACTTC
few | - | TRBJ2-4 | TRBV27 | CASIGLAKNIQYF | TGTGCCAGCATCGGACTCGCCAAAAACATTCAGTACTTC
- | - | TRBJ2-7 | TRBV5-1 | CASSSGGGSYEQYF | TGTGCCAGCAGCTCCGGGGGAGGATCCTACGAGCAGTACTTC
- | TRBD2 | TRBJ2-3 | TRBV27 | CASSLVLAGGRIDTQYF | TGTGCCAGCAGTTTAGTCCTAGCGGGGGGGCGAATAGATACGCAGTATTTT
- | - | TRBJ2-7 | TRBV20-1 | CSAWAGSYEQYF | TGCAGTGCCTGGGCAGGGTCCTACGAGCAGTACTTC
- | - | TRBJ1-2 | TRBV18 | CASSPTGSVHGYTF | TGTGCCAGCTCACCTACAGGGTCGGTACATGGCTACACCTTC
- | TRBD1 | TRBJ1-4 | TRBV20-1 | CSAGGQGGKLFF | TGCAGTGCTGGAGGGCAGGGGGGAAAACTGTTTTTT
- | - | TRBJ2-3 | TRBV7-9 | CASSLQGGGTDTQYF | TGTGCCAGCAGTTTGCAGGGGGGGGGGACAGATACGCAGTATTTT
- | - | TRBJ1-1 | TRBV6-5 | CARSYPGQEAFF | TGTGCCCGCAGTTATCCCGGACAGGAAGCTTTCTTT
- | TRBD1 | TRBJ2-7 | TRBV7-2 | CASSLVTGVYEQYF | TGTGCCAGCAGCTTAGTTACAGGGGTCTACGAGCAGTACTTC
- | TRBD2 | TRBJ2-5 | TRBV7-3 | CASSSRAGGREQYF | TGTGCCAGCAGTTCCAGAGCGGGGGGGAGGGAGCAGTACTTC
- | - | TRBJ1-5 | TRBV18 | CASSNGRSRGPQHF | TGTGCCAGCTCCAACGGCAGGTCGAGGGGGCCCCAGCATTTT
few | TRBD1 | TRBJ1-5 | TRBV4-3 | CASSPTGSRNQPQHF | TGCGCCAGCAGCCCGACAGGGAGCCGCAATCAGCCCCAGCATTTT
few | - | TRBJ2-5 | TRBV29-1 | CSVDRMDQETQYF | TGCAGCGTTGACAGAATGGACCAAGAGACCCAGTACTTC
- | - | TRBJ2-6 | TRBV20-1 | CSARTPLPNSGANVLTF | TGCAGTGCTAGGACTCCTCTTCCAAACTCTGGGGCCAACGTCCTGACTTTC
few | - | TRBJ2-5 | TRBV12-3/TRBV12-4 | CASSSPPGTKETQYF | TGTGCCAGCAGTTCACCCCCCGGGACAAAAGAGACCCAGTACTTC
few | - | TRBJ2-5 | TRBV7-8 | CASTPRWQQETQYF | TGTGCCAGCACCCCGCGTTGGCAACAAGAGACCCAGTACTTC
- | TRBD1 | TRBJ2-5 | TRBV20-1 | CSAPDDRGRETQYF | TGCAGTGCTCCTGATGACAGGGGGCGTGAGACCCAGTACTTC
- | - | TRBJ2-1 | TRBV16 | CASSQSGRGNEQFF | TGTGCCAGCAGCCAATCCGGCAGGGGCAATGAGCAGTTCTTC
- | - | TRBJ2-3 | TRBV28 | CASSPLGAPNTDTQYF | TGTGCCAGCAGTCCCCTGGGGGCGCCAAACACAGATACGCAGTATTTT
- | TRBD1 | TRBJ2-5 | TRBV11-2 | CASSLDHLDRGRGETQYF | TGTGCCAGCAGCTTAGATCACCTGGACAGGGGGAGAGGAGAGACCCAGTACTTC
- | - | TRBJ2-7 | TRBV6-1 | CASTRWLELRPTGVLTYEQYF | TGTGCCAGCACCCGATGGCTCGAGCTGCGGCCGACAGGAGTCCTTACCTACGAGCAGTACTTC